This T cell receptor beta chain was recorded in a study of graft-versus-host responses after intestinal transplantation. Sequencing used immunoSEQ multiplex PCR; TCRdb keeps in-frame clones, though not all of them. The table has more than 9,000 clones, over 90% seen once. Losses at the gene ends were 4 bases for V and 0 bases for J; bases not matched to a gene: 9. Germline V gives CDR1 SQVTM, CDR2 ANQGSEA. CDR3 length equals 15 residues. The rearrangement uses TRBV29-1 and TRBJ2-7; 7 nucleotides align to TRBD2. Sample: PBMCs, taken roughly 110 days after intestinal transplant. This clonotype was sampled from a human patient who received an intestinal transplant, so some T cells may come from the graft donor. CDR3 amino acids: CSVGGRLADSYEQYF. The CDR3 region has the DNA TGCAGCGTTGGAGGGAGGCTAGCGGACTCCTACGAGCAGTACTTC.